One T cell receptor (beta chain) is described in this entry. Its specificity is not known. PCR employed 60 Vbeta and 13 Jbeta primers. Assay used: immunoSEQ multiplex PCR; TCRdb lists only in-frame clones, some missing. The data hold 100,000 to 150,000 clones, with around 80% observed a single time. This entry comes from a study of cytomegalovirus exposure and HLA in healthy donors. The overall study: Among the roughly 400 genotyped donors, more than 70% were placed in the Caucasian-associated ancestry cluster.

Sampled while nominally healthy, donors likely had unrecorded immune exposures. The germline CDR1 and CDR2 sequences are SGHRS and YFSETQ. The CDR3 has 13 residues. Trimming stripped 0 bases from V and 3 bases from J, with 6 bases between. Study results and limitations: Certain indistinguishable V segments, among them TRBV6-2 and TRBV6-3, were excluded. CMV serostatus was the sole immune exposure information available.

What was sequenced was PBMCs. The chain is built from TRBV5-1 and TRBJ1-1, with D possibly matching TRBD1 (5 bases). This sequence was found in a man aged 45 to 65 in good health and CMV-seronegative. CDR3 sequence: CASSLGGDTEAFF. DNA of the CDR3: TGCGCCAGCAGCTTGGGGGGGGACACTGAAGCTTTCTTT.